This T cell receptor beta chain was sequenced in a study of vaccination and CD4 T cells after COVID-19. Details on this clonotype: Its antigen remains unidentified.

The study sequenced cultured CD4+ T cell DNA using the Oncomine TCR Beta short-read assay. Using the QIAamp micro DNA kit, genomic DNA was extracted from the CD4+ T cells that had been cultured. TCRdb reprocessed the PCR reads via MiXCR and lists one record per CDR3 protein. This table has some 16,000 distinct CDR3 sequences, about 57% appearing once. Documented treatment: roughly ten-day PBMC culture with coronavirus spike peptide pools or control peptides (ViraFEST assay). Sequencing was carried out using CD4+ T cells from blood, cultured in vitro. This TCR derives from a human donor who had recovered from COVID-19.

CDR3 loop: CSARDGGMGYNEQFF. CDR3 DNA sequence: TGCAGTGCTAGAGATGGCGGGATGGGATACAATGAGCAGTTCTTC. The chain combines TRBV20-1 with TRBJ2-1, with a possible D match to TRBD2 (6 bases). CDR1 is DFQATT, CDR2 SNEGSKA, per germline (reference sequence). The CDR3 has 15 amino acids. V was pared by 0 bases and J by 4 bases, with 13 bases between.